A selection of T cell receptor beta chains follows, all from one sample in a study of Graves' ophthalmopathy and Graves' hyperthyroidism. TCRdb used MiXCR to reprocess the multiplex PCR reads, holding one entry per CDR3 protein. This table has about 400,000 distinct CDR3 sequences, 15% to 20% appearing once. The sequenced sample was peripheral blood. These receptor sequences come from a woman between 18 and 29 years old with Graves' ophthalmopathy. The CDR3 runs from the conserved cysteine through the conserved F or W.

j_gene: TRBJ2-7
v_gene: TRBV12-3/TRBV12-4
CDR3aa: CASSSPSTGTEQYF

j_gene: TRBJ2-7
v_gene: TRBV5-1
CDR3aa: CASSLVQVGYEQYF

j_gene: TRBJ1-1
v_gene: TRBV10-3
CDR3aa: CAISGQGTGVEAFF

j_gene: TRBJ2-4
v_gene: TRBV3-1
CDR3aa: CASSQGSRLAKNIQYF

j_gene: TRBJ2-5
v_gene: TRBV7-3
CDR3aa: CASSPSSGSLETQYF

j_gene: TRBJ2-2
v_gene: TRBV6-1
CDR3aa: CASSRGLGTGELFF

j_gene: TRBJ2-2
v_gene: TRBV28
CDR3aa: CASSSRRGTGELFF

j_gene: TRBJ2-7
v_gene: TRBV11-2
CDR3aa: CASSSGTGIYEQYF

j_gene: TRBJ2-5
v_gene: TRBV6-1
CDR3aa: CASSQGPETQYF

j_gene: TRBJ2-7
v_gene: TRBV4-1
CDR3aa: CASSREESGVWPYEQYF

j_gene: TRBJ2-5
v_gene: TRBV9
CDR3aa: CASSAARTSGREETQYF

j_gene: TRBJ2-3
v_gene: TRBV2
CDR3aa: CASSVPSATDTQYF

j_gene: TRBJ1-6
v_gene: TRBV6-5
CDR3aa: CASSYSQYGSYNSPLHF

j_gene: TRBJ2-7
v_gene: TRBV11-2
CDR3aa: CASGPEGIHEQYF

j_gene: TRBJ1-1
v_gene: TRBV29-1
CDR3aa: CSAPRQQGWYANTEAFF

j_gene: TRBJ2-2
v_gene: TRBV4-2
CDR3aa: CASSLLSSGRANTGELFF

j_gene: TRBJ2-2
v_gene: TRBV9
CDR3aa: CASSPSGGAWTGELFF

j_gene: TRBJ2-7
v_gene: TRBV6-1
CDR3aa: CASSEVRTTEQYF

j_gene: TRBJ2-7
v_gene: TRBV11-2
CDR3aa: CASSLQAGTEIYEQYF

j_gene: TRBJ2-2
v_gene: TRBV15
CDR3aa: CATSSTGELFF

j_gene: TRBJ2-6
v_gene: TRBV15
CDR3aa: CATSSRGPGANVLTF

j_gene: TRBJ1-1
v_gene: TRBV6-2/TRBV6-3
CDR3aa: CANAQGQNTEAFF

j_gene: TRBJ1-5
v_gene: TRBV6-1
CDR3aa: CASSEGGTNQPQHF

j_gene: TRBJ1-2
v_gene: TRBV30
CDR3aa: CAWSAGTGRSGGYTF

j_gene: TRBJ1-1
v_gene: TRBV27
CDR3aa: CASSAGRSEAFF

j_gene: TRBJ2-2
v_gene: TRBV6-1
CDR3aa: CASIPRGRLGELFF

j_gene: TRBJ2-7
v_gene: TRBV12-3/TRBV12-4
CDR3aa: CASTPVWANEQYF

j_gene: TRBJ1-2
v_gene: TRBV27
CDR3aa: CASSPRTGVYYGYTF

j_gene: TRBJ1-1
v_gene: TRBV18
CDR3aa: CASSGIGGTEAFF

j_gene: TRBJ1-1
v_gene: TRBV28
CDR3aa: CASSSMRFLRRAEAFF

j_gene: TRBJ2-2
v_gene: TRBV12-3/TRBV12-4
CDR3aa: CASSFGTPTGPGELFF

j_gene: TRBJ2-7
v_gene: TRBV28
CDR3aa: CASSPRNKNEQYF

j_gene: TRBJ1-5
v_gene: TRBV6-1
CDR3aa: CASSPSLVQPQHF

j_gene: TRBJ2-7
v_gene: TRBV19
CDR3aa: CASSIFLSYEQYF

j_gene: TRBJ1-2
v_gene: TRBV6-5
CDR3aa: CASSSGGQGYTF

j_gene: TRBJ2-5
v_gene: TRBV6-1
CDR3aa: CASSVQGPRETQYF

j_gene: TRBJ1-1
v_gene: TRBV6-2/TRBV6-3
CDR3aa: CASRELGESEAFF

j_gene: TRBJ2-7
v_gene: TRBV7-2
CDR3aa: CASSPRTGAHEQYF

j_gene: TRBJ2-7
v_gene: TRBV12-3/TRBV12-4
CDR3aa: CASRSAGDTYEQYF

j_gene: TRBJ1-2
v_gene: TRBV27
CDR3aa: CASSPQWRTDVYGYTF

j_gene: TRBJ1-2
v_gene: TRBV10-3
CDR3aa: CAISGNQGLSYGYTF

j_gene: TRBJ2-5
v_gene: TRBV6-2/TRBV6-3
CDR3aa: CASSSKRGSRYRRETQYF

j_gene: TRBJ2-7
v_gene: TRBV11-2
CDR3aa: CASSLGRGQGRYYEQYF

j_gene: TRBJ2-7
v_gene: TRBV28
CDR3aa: CASSLYSVQQYF

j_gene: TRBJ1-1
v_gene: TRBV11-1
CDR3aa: CASSLEDRSIRGTEAFF

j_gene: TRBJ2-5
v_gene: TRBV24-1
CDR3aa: CATSDFRSAETQYF

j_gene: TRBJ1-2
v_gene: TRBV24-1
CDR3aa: CATSDLAGKDYGYTF

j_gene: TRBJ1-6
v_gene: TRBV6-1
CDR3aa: CASSPGAARSYNSPLHF

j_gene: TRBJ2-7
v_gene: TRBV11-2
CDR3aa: CASSATGPGDEQYF

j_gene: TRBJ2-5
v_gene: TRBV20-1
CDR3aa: CSARIPDSPGPIRETQYF

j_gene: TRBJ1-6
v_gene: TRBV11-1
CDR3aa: CASSEGRNSPLHF

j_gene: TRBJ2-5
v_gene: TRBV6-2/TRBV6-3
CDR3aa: CASSYRTGYGETQYF

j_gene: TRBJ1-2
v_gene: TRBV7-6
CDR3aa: CASSPSQGYGYTF

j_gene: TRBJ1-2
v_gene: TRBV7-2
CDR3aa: CASSLYFGGRYGYTF

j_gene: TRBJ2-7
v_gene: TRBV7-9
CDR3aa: CASSLWRGVLSEQYF

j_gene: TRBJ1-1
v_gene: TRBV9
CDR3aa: CASSTPRSEAFF

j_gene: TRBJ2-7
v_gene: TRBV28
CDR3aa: CASSLTGGSYEQYF

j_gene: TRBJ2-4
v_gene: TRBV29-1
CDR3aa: CSVVITSGRDKNIQYF

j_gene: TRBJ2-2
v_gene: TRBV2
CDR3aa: CASSVYTGELFF